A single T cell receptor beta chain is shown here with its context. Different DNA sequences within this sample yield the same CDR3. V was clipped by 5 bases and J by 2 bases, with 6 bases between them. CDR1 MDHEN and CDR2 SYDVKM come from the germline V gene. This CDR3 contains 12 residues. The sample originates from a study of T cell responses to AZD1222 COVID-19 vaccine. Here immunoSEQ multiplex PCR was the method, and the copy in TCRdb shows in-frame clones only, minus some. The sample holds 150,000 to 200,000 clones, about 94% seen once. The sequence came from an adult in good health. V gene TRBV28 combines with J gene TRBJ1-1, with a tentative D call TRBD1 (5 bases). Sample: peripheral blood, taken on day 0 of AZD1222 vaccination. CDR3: CASSRGNTEAFF. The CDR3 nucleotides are TGTGCCAGCAGTCGGGGCAACACTGAAGCTTTCTTT.